A selection of T cell receptor beta chains follows, all from one sample in a study of CD8 T cells in Susac syndrome. TCRdb reprocessed the immunoSEQ multiplex PCR reads via MiXCR and lists one record per CDR3 protein. The table has 100,000 or so distinct CDR3 sequences, approximately 91% seen once. Sequenced input: CD4+ T cells from PBMCs. These receptors came from a human donor in good health. CDR3s include the opening cysteine and the closing phenylalanine or tryptophan. The D gene is left open where the match is weak. Only some rows state a clone size, as once, few, many or a class for expanded clones.

>-|TRBV7-2|TRBJ2-5|TRBD2
TGTGCCAGCAGTTTATTGACTAGCGCTCGGGAGACCCAGTACTTC
CASSLLTSARETQYF
>-|TRBV27|TRBJ1-2|-
TGTGCCAGCAGTCCCCCCGGCCGATATGGCTACACCTTC
CASSPPGRYGYTF
>-|TRBV5-1|TRBJ2-5|-
TGCGCCAGCAGCTTGGCGGAGCGAAGCGAGACCCAGTACTTC
CASSLAERSETQYF
>-|TRBV6-2/TRBV6-3|TRBJ1-1|-
TGTGCCAGCAGTTACTCGATGTCCACTGAAGCTTTCTTT
CASSYSMSTEAFF
>-|TRBV5-8|TRBJ1-2|-
TGTGCCAGCAGCGAACCGACCCGGGATGACTATGGCTACACCTTC
CASSEPTRDDYGYTF
>-|TRBV11-2|TRBJ2-1|TRBD1
TGTGCCAGCAGCTTATCGACAGGGTCATTTGTCTCCTACAATGAGCAGTTCTTC
CASSLSTGSFVSYNEQFF
>-|TRBV3-1|TRBJ1-1|-
TGTGCCAGCAGCCAAGCCGGGGGCGAAGCTTTCTTT
CASSQAGGEAFF
>-|TRBV6-2/TRBV6-3|TRBJ1-1|-
TGTGCCAGCAGTTACGCGGAGGGAGAAGCTTTCTTT
CASSYAEGEAFF
>-|TRBV4-2|TRBJ2-7|-
TGTGCCAGCAGCCAAGATCGTTCTCGACAGTGGGCTCCCTACGAGCAGTACTTC
CASSQDRSRQWAPYEQYF
>-|TRBV6-6|TRBJ2-2|-
TGTGCCAGCAGCCGGAGATTAACGAACACCGGGGAGCTGTTTTTT
CASSRRLTNTGELFF
>-|TRBV4-1|TRBJ1-5|-
TGCGCCAGCAGCCAAGCTGGCCTCGGAAGCAATCAGCCCCAGCATTTT
CASSQAGLGSNQPQHF
>-|TRBV6-2/TRBV6-3|TRBJ2-6|-
TGTGCCAGCAGTTCGACAGGTTTCTCTGGGGCCAACGTCCTGACTTTC
CASSSTGFSGANVLTF
>-|TRBV9|TRBJ2-7|-
TGTGCCAGCAGCGTAGATTACAGCTCCTACGAGCAGTACTTC
CASSVDYSSYEQYF
>-|TRBV30|TRBJ1-1|-
TGTGCCTGGAGTACAGTCAACACTGAAGCTTTCTTT
CAWSTVNTEAFF
>-|TRBV28|TRBJ2-4|TRBD1
TGTGCCAGCAGTTCCCCAGACAGGGGGCACATTCAGTACTTC
CASSSPDRGHIQYF
>-|TRBV10-3|TRBJ1-2|TRBD1
TGTGCCTCAAGGACAGGGGATAACTATGGCTACACCTTC
CASRTGDNYGYTF
>-|TRBV5-6|TRBJ2-1|-
TGTGCCAGCAGCTTGGTCCGGGACAATGAGCAGTTCTTC
CASSLVRDNEQFF
>once|TRBV29-1|TRBJ1-1|-
TGCAGCGCGTGGACAGACGGATTAAACACTGAAGCTTTCTTT
CSAWTDGLNTEAFF
>-|TRBV3-1|TRBJ2-2|TRBD1
TGTGCCAGCAGCCCTATCGGACAGGAGAACACCGGGGAGCTGTTTTTT
CASSPIGQENTGELFF
>-|TRBV18|TRBJ2-2|-
TGTGCCAGCTCACCACCGGCAGGCTACACCGGGGAGCTGTTTTTT
CASSPPAGYTGELFF
>-|TRBV7-9|TRBJ1-4|-
TGTGCCAGCAGCCCTTCCCATGAAAAACTGTTTTTT
CASSPSHEKLFF
>-|TRBV7-9|TRBJ1-6|TRBD1
TGTGCCAGCAGCGCCACAGGGGGCTCGGATTCACCCCTCCACTTT
CASSATGGSDSPLHF
>-|TRBV25-1|TRBJ1-1|-
TGTGCCAGCAGTGGTCCGGGGCACACTGAAGCTTTCTTT
CASSGPGHTEAFF
>-|TRBV29-1|TRBJ1-5|TRBD1
TGCAGCGTGAAAAGTCAGGGGGTGGATCAGCCCCAGCATTTT
CSVKSQGVDQPQHF
>once|TRBV19|TRBJ1-1|-
TGTGCCAGTAAACGGTCCGGATTTACTGAAGCTTTCTTT
CASKRSGFTEAFF
>-|TRBV6-2/TRBV6-3|TRBJ1-2|-
TGTGCCAGCAGCAAGTATACTGCGACTAACTATGGCTACACCTTC
CASSKYTATNYGYTF
>-|TRBV5-1|TRBJ2-1|-
TGCGCCAGCAGCTTAATAGGTGGGGACAATGAGCAGTTCTTC
CASSLIGGDNEQFF
>-|TRBV2|TRBJ2-1|-
TGTGCCAGCAGTGAAATACAGGGCCTAAAATCGGGGAATGAGCAGTTCTTC
CASSEIQGLKSGNEQFF
>-|TRBV3-1|TRBJ2-2|-
TGTGCCAGCAGCCAAGTCCGTGGGGTCCCCGGGGAGCTGTTTTTT
CASSQVRGVPGELFF
>-|TRBV7-2|TRBJ1-1|-
TGTGCCAGCACCGGGCTCAGGGGGAACACTGAAGCTTTCTTT
CASTGLRGNTEAFF
>-|TRBV12-3/TRBV12-4|TRBJ2-2|-
TGTGCCAGCAGTTTAGAGTTCGGGGACTCCGCCGGGGAGCTGTTTTTT
CASSLEFGDSAGELFF
>-|TRBV7-2|TRBJ1-1|-
TGTGCCAGCAGACCGTCAGGGGTCACTGAAGCTTTCTTT
CASRPSGVTEAFF
>-|TRBV3-1|TRBJ2-1|TRBD2
TGTGCCAGCAGCCCTATTCGGGGACTAGCGGCTTATGAGCAGTTCTTC
CASSPIRGLAAYEQFF
>-|TRBV12-3/TRBV12-4|TRBJ1-1|-
TGTGCCAGCAGTTTACATCAGGGCATGAACACTGAAGCTTTCTTT
CASSLHQGMNTEAFF
>-|TRBV7-9|TRBJ2-6|-
TGTGCCTTTAGTGGTGGGGCCAACGTCCTGACTTTC
CAFSGGANVLTF
>-|TRBV14|TRBJ1-1|-
TGTGCCAGCAGCCAAGATCTAGGGTTGACTGAAGCTTTCTTT
CASSQDLGLTEAFF
>-|TRBV30|TRBJ1-1|TRBD1
TGTGCCTGGACCGAGGGGACAGCGAACACTGAAGCTTTCTTT
CAWTEGTANTEAFF
>-|TRBV12-3/TRBV12-4|TRBJ1-5|-
TGTGCCAGCAGTCCGTCGGGGGGGGATCAGCCCCAGCATTTT
CASSPSGGDQPQHF
>-|TRBV4-2|TRBJ1-5|-
TGTGCCAGCAGCCAAGATGAGAATAGCAATCAGCCCCAGCATTTT
CASSQDENSNQPQHF
>-|TRBV23-1|TRBJ1-1|-
TGCGCCAGCACCCCGACTCCTCCCAGCGGTGTGGGCACTGAAGCTTTCTTT
CASTPTPPSGVGTEAFF
>once|TRBV18|TRBJ2-7|-
TGTGCCAGCTCCGACAGGAACAACTACGAGCAGTACTTC
CASSDRNNYEQYF